This T cell receptor beta chain originates from a study of blood T cells in healthy people across ages (dated by TCRdb to between 2015 and 2017). About the full investigation: Template switching captured roughly one uniquely barcoded TCR beta cDNA molecule per two T cells in model experiments. The study measured age-related changes in TCR beta repertoire diversity using deep sequencing normalized with unique cDNA molecular identifiers. Donors were grouped into four age groups: young (average approximately 15 years), middle-aged (less than 40), aged (around 60) and long-lived (approximately 81). Donors of different ages were randomly distributed across sequencing lanes to avoid experimental bias. For two donors (one aged 18 to 30 and one aged 80 or older), the study analyzed two additional independent replicas of 1 million unique cDNA reads from the same blood draw. The paper's findings and limits, for the study overall: The percentage of naive T cells measured by flow cytometry correlated strongly with observed TCR beta diversity. As age increased, observed TCR beta diversity per million T cells dropped in a roughly linear way, and a significant reduction was already evident by age approximately 40. Total diversity estimates from one million sequenced T cells were considered lower bounds and underestimates. Compared with the aged group, the long-lived group had more naive CD4+ T cells, fewer expanded clones and increased TCR diversity, suggesting age selection. The CMV infection status of donors was not known, potentially confounding age-related changes in expanded clonotypes. Because profiling used bulk unsorted PBMCs, naive and antigen-experienced compartments could not be compared conclusively.

The method was 5' RACE. Sequencing was performed on an Illumina HiSeq 2500. A second PCR of roughly 7 to 11 cycles was performed with a sample-barcoded 5' primer and a J-beta primer mix. Each TCR beta cDNA molecule received a unique molecular identifier from a template-switch 5' adaptor carrying 12 random nucleotides. Each sample yielded at least 2.5 million CDR3-containing paired-end reads. First-strand cDNA synthesis was performed from all RNA using the Mint cDNA synthesis kit, with priming by a TRBC-specific oligonucleotide. Following uracil-DNA glycosylase treatment, a first 18-cycle PCR with universal primers M1SS and BC2_uni_R was performed on all cDNA. The authors' analysis ran thus. For normalization, 1 million high-quality reads were randomly selected from each sample, with every read carrying a distinct molecular identifier. Instead of being binned into consensus sequences, reads with shared molecular identifiers were discarded. CDR3 identification, clonotype clustering and error correction used MiTCR with a Q25 quality threshold and the strictest error-elimination algorithm. A nonparametric unseen species model with Euler transformation was used to estimate lower-bound total TCR beta diversity. TCRdb trimmed public reads at Q25 via fastp, called clones via MiXCR and kept in-frame beta chains. Rows with a matching CDR3 protein are joined into one entry that keeps the most common DNA and genes. TCRdb assigned the V and J calls; the authors' analysis was not used. The sample data list about 1.7 million distinct CDR3 sequences, and roughly 27% of these were observed just once. 7.7% of the sample belongs to the ten largest clones.

Points on this clonotype: No antigen is known for it. Within one base of it there is no much larger clone, and no base qualities were kept.

V trim: 2 bases; J trim: 5 bases; unmatched bases: 8. Per the germline V gene (reference sequence), LNHDA is the CDR1 and SQIVND is the CDR2. Taken from cysteine to phenylalanine, the CDR3 has 15 residues. Only CDR3 DNA is held: 45 bases, read in frame from base 1. Systemically healthy Caucasian individuals from Russia, roughly 40 in total and aged about 6 to 100 years, were included as donors. Each donor gave 8 to 10 milliliters of peripheral blood, drawn into EDTA-treated Vacutainer tubes. Ficoll-Paque density-gradient centrifugation was used to isolate PBMCs, with at least 7 million per sample. Total RNA was extracted from PBMCs with Trizol reagent, with at least 6 micrograms obtained per sample. For every donor, flow cytometry on a PBMC aliquot measured the percentage of naive CD45RAhigh/CD27high T cells.

This sequence originates from a woman in her twenties or thirties in good health. The sequencing sample was made of blood. The V and J genes are TRBV19 and TRBJ1-2; TRBD1 agrees with 7 junctional bases. The CDR3 sequence is CASSITGTDPYGYTF. The sequence in DNA is TGTGCCAGTAGTATAACCGGGACAGACCCGTATGGCTACACCTTC.